This T cell receptor beta chain was captured by sequencing in a study of blood T cell repertoires in COVID-19. Background on the study: T cells, B-cell-depleted T cells, or PBMCs provided the cDNA or gDNA that served as material.

It was during active infection that Seattle patients were enrolled and then longitudinally followed. The ends were cut back, 4 bases at V and 0 bases at J, with 11 bases in the middle. The V gene's germline CDR1 is SGHNT and CDR2 YYREEE (reference sequence). The CDR3 extends over 15 amino acids. In the authors' methods: Estimates of nucleated cell counts were drawn from the amplification of reference gene primers. Only in-frame clones appear in the TCRdb table, and some are missing; sequencing was by immunoSEQ multiplex PCR. The V and J calls and the clone size are those of that table, but D and trimming were determined from the DNA. The table records 200,000 to 250,000 clones, 75% to 85% of them present only once.

The sample comprised peripheral blood. The receptor comes from a woman aged 70-85 years with COVID-19, enrolled during active disease. The genes are TRBV5-4 and TRBJ1-5; TRBD1 is a possible D gene (5 bases). As DNA, the CDR3 is TGTGCCAGCAGCCTAGACAGTGATAGCAATCAGCCCCAGCATTTT. Translating it yields CASSLDSDSNQPQHF.